This T cell receptor (beta chain) stems from a study of cytomegalovirus exposure and HLA in healthy donors. About the research overall: Clustering assigned over 70% of the roughly 400 genotyped donors to the Caucasian-associated ancestry cluster. Study-level results: Cytomegalovirus status was reportedly diagnosed by the classifier with high specificity and sensitivity. Later work showed greater clonal expansion in HLA-associated TCR beta chains than in equally common others. V- and J-gene trimming of TCR beta was linked (in a later analysis) to a missense DCLRE1C variant.

To note about this clone: Its antigen remains unidentified.

The germline V and J ends were trimmed by 6 bases and 2 bases, with 13 bases remaining between them. The CDR3 totals 14 residues. Germline V gene data show CDR1 as SQVTM and CDR2 as ANQGSEA. The PCR had 60 Vbeta and 13 Jbeta primers. This table comes from immunoSEQ multiplex PCR, and its TCRdb copy is limited to in-frame clones, with some not included. The table has 150,000 to 200,000 clones, nearly 80% seen once. This clonotype was sampled from a man aged 45-60 years in good health and CMV-seropositive. Sequencing was carried out using PBMCs. V gene TRBV29-1 combines with J gene TRBJ2-2, with D perhaps TRBD2 (6 bases). CDR3 region: CSVLRDLNTGELFF. The CDR3 DNA follows: TGCAGCGTCCTCCGGGACTTAAACACCGGGGAGCTGTTTTTT.